Presented here are 28 T cell receptor beta chains from one specimen sequenced in a study of T-cell reconstitution after alpha-beta-depleted transplantation in children. Construction of the TCRbeta library involved unique molecular identifiers. TCRdb fed the PCR reads into MiXCR, producing one record per CDR3 protein. The table includes 210,000 or so distinct CDR3 sequences, around 9.9% detected once. The sequencing used PBMCs, collected before TCRalphabeta/CD19-depleted stem cell transplant. These receptors were taken from a child younger than two with acute myeloid leukemia, due to receive a stem cell transplant.

This clonotype has ten or more counts. This chain joins TRBV7-2 and TRBJ2-1; 10 nucleotides match TRBD1. The germline V gene has CDR1 SGHTA and CDR2 FQGNSA. There are 12 residues in the CDR3. The J segment lost 16 bases and the V segment lost 5 bases, leaving 8 bases of the junction unmatched. CDR3 coding DNA: TGTGCCAGCAGCCAGAGGACAGGGGGAATCTTCTTC. Its translation: CASSQRTGGIFF.

This clonotype was recorded many times. This rearrangement joins TRBV28 to TRBJ2-7, with D possibly matching TRBD1 (5 bases). The CDR3 runs 11 residues. Trimming removed 5 bases at V and 12 bases at J, with 14 bases between. Looked up from germline, CDR1 is MDHEN and CDR2 is SYDVKM. CDR3 amino acids: CASSQGTLGYF. As DNA, the CDR3 is TGTGCCAGCAGTCAGGGAACATTAGGGTACTTC.

This clonotype was seen at least ten times. V and J are TRBV9 and TRBJ2-2; 11 positions match TRBD2. The germline V gene has CDR1 SGDLS and CDR2 YYNGEE. This CDR3 comprises 19 residues. Trimming took 4 bases from V and 0 from J; bases not matched to a gene: 11. This CDR3 reads CASSPRTSGWNPNTGELFF. The CDR3 DNA follows: TGTGCCAGCAGCCCTAGGACTAGCGGGTGGAATCCGAACACCGGGGAGCTGTTTTTT.

This clonotype was recorded many times. The CDR3 sequence: CSVMGGPNEKLFF. The CDR3 DNA reads TGCAGCGTAATGGGAGGACCTAATGAAAAACTGTTTTTT. The chain combines TRBV29-1 with TRBJ1-4; D call uncertain. The CDR3 has 13 residues. The ends were cut back, 6 bases at V and 3 bases at J, with 11 bases in the middle. Germline-derived CDR1 and CDR2 are SQVTM and ANQGSEA.

In this sample, this clonotype turned up many times. The chain uses TRBV12-2 and TRBJ2-1; the table's TRBD1 call for D was not verified on the DNA. TRBV12-2 is a pseudogene segment. The CDR3 has 14 amino acids. CDR3 DNA: TGTGCAAGTCGCCTCGGGGGGCCCTACAATGAGCAGTTCTTC. Its protein product is CASRLGGPYNEQFF.

The chain is built from TRBV30 and TRBJ1-1; D gene unclear. The CDR3 is made up of 11 amino acids. The germline V gene has CDR1 GTSNPN and CDR2 SVGIG (reference sequence). Trimming pared 5 bases from V and 0 bases from J, leaving 4 bases between. DNA of the CDR3: TGTGCCTGGGAACTGAACACTGAAGCTTTCTTT. It encodes CAWELNTEAFF.

This clonotype showed up many times. One junction end does not reproduce the germline sequence, and a read error may be involved. V is TRBV20-1 and J is TRBJ2-7; unclear D gene. This CDR3 has 12 residues. Per germline, CDR1 DFQATT and CDR2 SNEGSKA (reference sequence). CDR3 bases: TGCATTGCTGGGCTAGTAGACGACGAGCAGTACTTC. Translation gives CIAGLVDDEQYF.

This clonotype was observed many times. The chain joins TRBV7-2 to TRBJ2-1, with TRBD2 matching 7 bases. The germline CDR1 and CDR2 sequences are SGHTA and FQGNSA. The CDR3 consists of 16 residues. Losses at the gene ends were 2 bases for V and 0 bases for J; bases not matched to a gene: 4. The CDR3 spells CASSLWRGSSYNEQFF. For the CDR3, the DNA is TGTGCCAGCAGCTTATGGCGGGGGAGCTCCTACAATGAGCAGTTCTTC.

This clonotype was seen repeatedly, ten times or more. The rearrangement uses TRBV30 and TRBJ2-6; D not certain. Germline-derived CDR1 and CDR2 are GTSNPN and SVGIG (reference sequence). The CDR3 is 12 amino acids. V dropped 3 bases and J dropped 3 bases, with 3 bases sitting between them. The DNA for the CDR3 is TGTGCCTGGAGCTTTGGGGCCAACGTCCTGACTTTC. It codes for CAWSFGANVLTF.

This clonotype was counted many times. The chain uses TRBV10-3 and TRBJ2-1, with 13 nucleotides matching TRBD2. Looked up from germline, CDR1 is ENHRY and CDR2 is SYGVKD. Trimming at V came to 0 bases and at J to 6 bases, leaving 5 bases not matched to a gene. The CDR3 runs 17 residues. CDR3 residues: CAISESRLAGGRNEQFF. The CDR3 coding sequence is TGTGCCATCAGTGAGTCAAGACTAGCGGGAGGACGCAATGAGCAGTTCTTC.

This clonotype has at least ten counts. The V and J genes are TRBV11-2 and TRBJ2-4; 8 nucleotides match TRBD2. Per the germline V gene, CDR1 is SGHAT and CDR2 is FQNNGV. There are 14 residues in the CDR3. With V trimmed by 4 bases and J by 7 bases, 6 bases remained unmatched. The CDR3 bases are TGTGCCAGCAGCTCGTACCCGGGAGGGAACATTCAGTACTTC. Translated, it gives CASSSYPGGNIQYF. Full variable domain (remainder filled in from reference TRBV11-2 and TRBJ2-4): EAGVAQSPRYKIIEKRQSVAFWCNPISGHATLYWYQQILGQGPKLLIQFQNNGVVDDSQLPKDRFSAERLKGVDSTLKIQPAKLEDSAVYLCASSSYPGGNIQYFGAGTRLSVL.

This clonotype was observed a handful of times. The genes are TRBV7-6 and TRBJ2-1, with D perhaps assigned TRBD1 or TRBD2 (6 bases each). Trimming cost V 5 bases and J 4 bases, with 21 bases left between them. The CDR3 contains 17 residues. The V gene's germline CDR1 is SGHVS and CDR2 FNYEAQ. Written as DNA, the CDR3 is TGTGCCAGCAGCCCTAGGGGGACGGGAGTAGGGTACAATGAGCAGTTCTTC. It codes for CASSPRGTGVGYNEQFF. The variable domain in full, completed from reference TRBV7-6 and TRBJ2-1, reads GAGVSQSPRYKVTKRGQDVALRCDPISGHVSLYWYRQALGQGPEFLTYFNYEAQQDKSGLPNDRFSAERPEGSISTLTIQRTEQRDSAMYRCASSPRGTGVGYNEQFFGPGTRLTVL.

This clonotype was picked up many times. The V call is TRBV9, the J call TRBJ2-7, with 8 bases lining up with TRBD1. Germline V gene sequence: CDR1 SGDLS, CDR2 YYNGEE. The CDR3 sequence is 15 residues long. V shed 0 bases, J shed 4 bases, and the junction held 6 bases outside the gene matches. This chain's CDR3 is CASSVAPGGEYEQYF. DNA for the CDR3: TGTGCCAGCAGCGTAGCCCCAGGGGGCGAATACGAGCAGTACTTC.

There are many counts of this clonotype. This chain connects TRBV5-1 to TRBJ1-6, with 8 bases that match TRBD1. CDR1 is SGHRS and CDR2 is YFSETQ in the germline V gene. With V trimmed by 4 bases and J by 9 bases, 9 bases remained unmatched. There are 15 residues in the CDR3. CDR3 region: CASSVLPGQASPLHF. The CDR3, as DNA: TGCGCCAGCAGCGTCTTACCGGGACAGGCTTCACCCCTCCACTTT.

The sample holds many counts of this clonotype. The chain combines TRBV20-1 with TRBJ1-5; 10 nucleotides agree with TRBD1. After removal of 1 base from V and 7 bases from J, the junction contained 10 bases not matched to a gene. This CDR3 has 16 residues. Germline V gene data show CDR1 as DFQATT and CDR2 as SNEGSKA (reference sequence). CDR3 residues: CSARGQGAETGQPQHF. The CDR3 bases are TGCAGTGCTAGAGGACAGGGGGCCGAGACAGGACAGCCCCAGCATTTT.

This clonotype occurred many times. V and J are TRBV11-2 and TRBJ2-5; 12 bases line up with TRBD2. The CDR3 loop spans 15 amino acids. V was pared by 3 bases and J by 5 bases, with 4 bases of the junction left unmatched. Germline CDR1 and CDR2: SGHAT and FQNNGV. In DNA form, the CDR3 reads TGTGCCAGCAGCTTCCTAGCGGGAGGGTCTGAGACCCAGTACTTC. Its protein product is CASSFLAGGSETQYF. Based on the CDR3 plus reference TRBV11-2 and TRBJ2-5, the full variable domain is EAGVAQSPRYKIIEKRQSVAFWCNPISGHATLYWYQQILGQGPKLLIQFQNNGVVDDSQLPKDRFSAERLKGVDSTLKIQPAKLEDSAVYLCASSFLAGGSETQYFGPGTRLLVL.

V is TRBV19 and J is TRBJ2-1; D not resolved. The germline CDR1 and CDR2 sequences are LNHDA and SQIVND (reference sequence). The CDR3 sequence is 18 residues long. Trimming shortened V by 3 bases and J by 1 base, and 19 bases separated the two germline ends. In DNA form, the CDR3 reads TGTGCCAGTAGTATCCCCCACGGATATATCTCATCCTACAATGAGCAGTTCTTC. This translates into CASSIPHGYISSYNEQFF.

This clonotype was detected ten times or more. The V gene is TRBV6-1, the J gene TRBJ1-5; no definite D call. Looked up from germline, CDR1 is MNHNS and CDR2 is SASEGT. The CDR3 contains 14 residues. Trimming cost V 1 base and J 1 base, with 5 bases left between them. The CDR3 region is CASSEVDSNQPQHF. The CDR3, as DNA: TGTGCCAGCAGTGAAGTGGACAGCAATCAGCCCCAGCATTTT.

There are many counts of this clonotype. V and J are TRBV28 and TRBJ1-1; TRBD1 might be the D (6 bases). Germline V gives CDR1 MDHEN, CDR2 SYDVKM. The V end lost 7 bases, the J end lost 5 bases, and 11 bases lay between the germline ends. The CDR3 loop spans 12 amino acids. CDR3 loop: CASKLGGTEAFF. The CDR3, as DNA: TGTGCCAGCAAGTTAGGGGGAACTGAAGCTTTCTTT.

This clonotype was seen many times. The rearrangement uses TRBV7-2 and TRBJ2-3; 7 bases map to TRBD2. Germline loops: CDR1 SGHTA, CDR2 FQGNSA. Trimming at V came to 6 bases and at J to 2 bases, leaving 8 bases not matched to a gene. The CDR3 length is 15 residues. The CDR3 DNA follows: TGTGCCAGCAGGTTCGATAGCGGGTACACAGATACGCAGTATTTT. The encoded protein is CASRFDSGYTDTQYF.

In this sample, this clonotype turned up many times. The chain combines TRBV7-2 with TRBJ2-5; 9 nucleotides line up with TRBD2. Germline assignment: CDR1 SGHTA and CDR2 FQGNSA. The V gene end was trimmed by 2 bases and the J gene end by 4 bases; junction bases not matched to a gene: 8. The CDR3 is 16 amino acids. CDR3 coding DNA: TGTGCCAGCAGCTTATGGGGTCTAGCGGGAAGAGAGACCCAGTACTTC. Residues: CASSLWGLAGRETQYF.

This clonotype was seen at least ten times. The rearrangement joins TRBV5-1 to TRBJ2-4; 10 bases align to TRBD1. The germline V gene encodes CDR1 SGHRS and CDR2 YFSETQ. This CDR3 contains 13 residues. V lost 4 bases and J lost 10; bases outside the gene matches: 5. The CDR3, as DNA: TGCGCCAGCAGCCCAAGGACAGGGGGGATTCAGTACTTC. It yields the protein CASSPRTGGIQYF. Full variable domain (outside the CDR3, taken from reference TRBV5-1 and TRBJ2-4): KAGVTQTPRYLIKTRGQQVTLSCSPISGHRSVSWYQQTPGQGLQFLFEYFSETQRNKGNFPGRFSGRQFSNSRSEMNVSTLELGDSALYLCASSPRTGGIQYFGAGTRLSVL.

Many counts were recorded for this clonotype. The rearrangement uses TRBV6-1 and TRBJ1-4; possibly TRBD1 for D (5 bases). The CDR3 has 14 amino acids. V was cut by 6 bases and J by 6 bases, with 14 bases left in between. The germline CDR1 and CDR2 sequences are MNHNS and SASEGT. The CDR3, as DNA: TGTGCCAGCAGGGGCTGGGGGATGGATGAAAAACTGTTTTTT. This encodes CASRGWGMDEKLFF.

This clonotype was recorded many times. The chain is built from TRBV6-2 or TRBV6-3 and TRBJ2-2; D uncertain. The CDR3 is 14 residues long. Germline assignment: CDR1 MNHEY and CDR2 SVGEGT. The V gene lost 1 base and the J gene lost 8 bases, with 11 bases spanning the gap. The CDR3 DNA follows: TGTGCCAGCAGTTACTTCCGAAACAGTGGGGAGCTGTTTTTT. It specifies CASSYFRNSGELFF.

As concerns this clonotype: The germline gene is not matched at one end of the junction; a read error may be the cause. The CDR3 loop reads CASSFSHGQDEQIF. The DNA for the CDR3 is TGTGCCAGCAGCTTCAGCCATGGTCAGGATGAGCAGATCTTC. The chain couples TRBV11-2 to TRBJ2-1; D call uncertain. Germline CDR1 is SGHAT and CDR2 is FQNNGV. CDR3 length equals 14 residues. Looking up the rest from reference TRBV11-2 and TRBJ2-1 gives the full variable domain: EAGVAQSPRYKIIEKRQSVAFWCNPISGHATLYWYQQILGQGPKLLIQFQNNGVVDDSQLPKDRFSAERLKGVDSTLKIQPAKLEDSAVYLCASSFSHGQDEQIFGPGTRLTVL.

This clonotype was seen repeatedly, ten times or more. The chain couples TRBV19 to TRBJ1-1; the match to TRBD1 covers 7 bases. The CDR3 extends over 13 amino acids. In germline, CDR1 is LNHDA, CDR2 SQIVND (reference sequence). The V gene end was trimmed by 5 bases and the J gene end by 3 bases; junction bases not matched to a gene: 3. CDR3 region: CASSFDRDTEAFF. DNA for the CDR3: TGTGCCAGTAGTTTCGACAGGGACACTGAAGCTTTCTTT.

This clonotype was observed many times. The chain links TRBV9 to TRBJ2-1; 10 bases are a match to TRBD1. The CDR3 loop spans 15 amino acids. Germline CDR1 is SGDLS and CDR2 is YYNGEE. J was trimmed by 5 bases and V by 0 bases; bases with no gene match: 2. In DNA, the CDR3 is TGTGCCAGCAGCGTAGGTGGGACAGGGGACAATGAGCAGTTCTTC. This translates into CASSVGGTGDNEQFF.

This clonotype was recorded at least ten times. The V gene is TRBV5-1, the J gene TRBJ2-7; a weak D match, TRBD2 (5 bases). The V and J ends lost 4 bases and 0 bases respectively, with 5 bases between them. The CDR3 extends over 12 amino acids. CDR1 SGHRS and CDR2 YFSETQ come from the germline V gene. CDR3 residues: CASSRDSYEQYF. CDR3 bases: TGCGCCAGCAGCCGGGACTCCTACGAGCAGTACTTC.